The 21 T cell receptor beta chains below all came from one sample that was sequenced in a study of Tregs in tolerant kidney transplant recipients. Sequenced by immunoSEQ multiplex PCR; TCRdb stores in-frame clones only, minus some. The repertoire consists of about 64,000 clones, with around 87% occurring once and the leading ten covering roughly 4%. Related graft donors supplied nonmyeloablative bone marrow transplants, and mixed chimerism was transient. Sample: CD4+ T cells from blood (PBMCs), taken 6 months after the transplant. These receptors originate from a human patient who received a combined kidney and bone marrow transplant. Some T cells could come from the graft donor.

The gene calls are TRBV13 and TRBJ1-4; possibly TRBD1 for D (5 bases). The germline gives CDR1 PRHDT, CDR2 FYEKMQ (reference sequence). Trimming removed 4 bases from V and 7 bases from J, with 16 bases in between. There are 15 residues in the CDR3. CDR3 sequence (DNA): TGTGCCAGCAGCTCAGCGGGGGGTGGAAGTGAAAAACTGTTTTTT. Encoded protein: CASSSAGGGSEKLFF.

This chain connects TRBV25-1 to TRBJ2-7; TRBD1 might be the D (6 bases). Looked up from germline, CDR1 is MGHDK and CDR2 is SYGVNS. The CDR3 is 16 residues long. V lost 1 base and J lost 3, with 16 bases in between. Here the CDR3 DNA reads TGTGCCAGCAGTGAATCCAGCGCAGGGGTCCGCTACGAGCAGTACTTC. It translates to CASSESSAGVRYEQYF.

The J gene is TRBJ2-3, the V gene TRBV30; TRBD2 might be the D (5 bases). Trimming removed 3 bases from V and 2 bases from J, with 12 bases in between. In germline, CDR1 is GTSNPN, CDR2 SVGIG (reference sequence). CDR3 length: 14 amino acids. This CDR3 is CAWSGNSNTDTQYF. CDR3 bases: TGTGCCTGGAGCGGGAACAGCAACACAGATACGCAGTATTTT.

The J gene is TRBJ2-3, the V gene TRBV5-7; D may be TRBD2 (6 bases). Being an ORF, TRBV5-7 has a function that is uncertain. This CDR3 is 14 amino acids long. V lost 1 base and J 5 bases, leaving 11 bases between the germline ends. CDR3 protein: CASSLRRGGDTQYF. The DNA of the CDR3 is TGTGCCAGCAGCTTGAGACGGGGAGGAGATACGCAGTATTTT.

The sample holds one count of this clone. Other DNA sequences in this sample translate to the same CDR3. The chain couples TRBV25-1 to TRBJ1-6; tentative D call: TRBD1 (6 bases). This CDR3 has 18 residues. Per germline, CDR1 MGHDK and CDR2 SYGVNS. V dropped 5 bases and J dropped 3 bases, with 20 bases sitting between them. The CDR3 nucleotides read TGTGCCAGCAGTTCGCCCCGTGACAGGTCGAGCTATAATTCACCCCTCCACTTT. Protein: CASSSPRDRSSYNSPLHF.

V gene TRBV7-8 combines with J gene TRBJ2-7; no reliable D call. The CDR3 runs 13 residues. The germline gives CDR1 SGHVS, CDR2 FQNEAQ. The V gene lost 1 base and the J gene lost 4 bases, with 8 bases spanning the gap. The CDR3 nucleotides are TGTGCCAGCAGCTTAGATACGCTATACGAGCAGTACTTC. Its translation is CASSLDTLYEQYF.

The chain is built from TRBV5-1 and TRBJ2-5, with no clear D. Trimming cost V 2 bases and J 4 bases, with 12 bases left between them. This CDR3 has 14 amino acids. From germline, CDR1 is SGHRS and CDR2 YFSETQ. CDR3 region: CASSFAGYGETQYF. The CDR3 coding sequence is TGCGCCAGCAGCTTTGCCGGGTATGGAGAGACCCAGTACTTC.

The chain is built from TRBV4-3 and TRBJ1-1, with D hard to call. Germline values: CDR1 LGHNA, CDR2 YSLEER. Trimming stripped 0 bases from V and 6 bases from J, with 17 bases between. The CDR3 consists of 16 residues. Here the CDR3 DNA reads TGCGCCAGCAGCCAAGAATTCTTAGCGGGGAGACCTGAAGCTTTCTTT. This gives the protein CASSQEFLAGRPEAFF.

V gene TRBV6-6 combines with J gene TRBJ2-1, with 9 nucleotides matching TRBD1. With 2 bases clipped from V and 6 bases from J, the junction kept 2 bases outside the gene matches. CDR3 length: 14 amino acids. CDR1 is MNHNY and CDR2 is SVGAGI in the germline V gene (reference sequence). The CDR3: CASSYPGQGNEQFF. The CDR3 nucleotides are TGTGCCAGCAGTTACCCGGGACAGGGCAATGAGCAGTTCTTC.

This chain connects TRBV5-3 to TRBJ1-5; 8 bases match TRBD1. TRBV5-3 is an ORF; its function is uncertain. The V gene end was trimmed by 8 bases and the J gene end by 7 bases; junction bases not matched to a gene: 14. CDR3 length: 15 residues. The CDR3 is CASSQRPGGDQPQHF. CDR3 nucleotide sequence: TGTGCCAGCAGCCAAAGACCAGGGGGCGACCAGCCCCAGCATTTT.

This chain uses TRBV7-2 with TRBJ2-5; a possible D gene is TRBD2 (6 bases). V shed 9 bases and J shed 7 bases, with 30 bases lying between them. This CDR3 region has 17 residues. Germline values: CDR1 SGHTA, CDR2 FQGNSA. Here the CDR3 reads CASLWTGDRGGGRTQYF. In DNA form, the CDR3 reads TGTGCCAGTCTCTGGACGGGGGACCGCGGAGGTGGGCGGACCCAGTACTTC.

V is TRBV5-1 and J is TRBJ1-4, with D possibly matching TRBD1 (6 bases). This CDR3 has 14 amino acids. V lost 1 base and J 8 bases, leaving 12 bases between the germline ends. In germline, CDR1 is SGHRS, CDR2 YFSETQ. The CDR3 bases are TGCGCCAGCAGCTTGACAGGGTTGGGGGAAAAACTGTTTTTT. Translating gives CASSLTGLGEKLFF.

This CDR3 is CASSPTRGSLGTGPRETQYF. CDR3 in DNA: TGTGCCAGCTCACCTACTCGGGGGAGCCTTGGGACAGGGCCTCGGGAGACCCAGTACTTC. The V and J genes are TRBV18 and TRBJ2-5; 9 bases are shared with TRBD1. This CDR3 comprises 20 residues. Germline CDR1 KGHSH, CDR2 LQKENI. V was clipped by 3 bases and J by 5 bases; unmatched bases: 22.

The chain is built from TRBV7-9 and TRBJ2-7; the D gene is possibly TRBD2 (6 bases). CDR1 SEHNR and CDR2 FQNEAQ come from the germline V gene (reference sequence). This CDR3 is 14 amino acids long. V was cut by 5 bases and J by 7 bases, with 18 bases left in between. As DNA, the CDR3 is TGTGCCAGCAGCGATAGGGCGGGGACGGGGGAGCAGTACTTC. As protein: CASSDRAGTGEQYF.

This rearrangement joins TRBV19 to TRBJ2-7, with D perhaps TRBD1 (5 bases). Germline CDR1 and CDR2: LNHDA and SQIVND (reference sequence). This CDR3 is built from 14 residues. V was trimmed by 5 bases and J by 4 bases, leaving 15 bases between them. The CDR3 here is CASSPQGILYEQYF. The CDR3 DNA follows: TGTGCCAGTAGTCCTCAGGGAATTCTGTACGAGCAGTACTTC.

J is TRBJ1-2 and V is TRBV18; D possibly corresponds to TRBD1 (6 bases). V was shortened by 5 bases and J by 8 bases, with 12 bases between the two germline ends. This CDR3 spans 12 amino acids. The germline V gene encodes CDR1 KGHSH and CDR2 LQKENI. The CDR3 region has the DNA TGTGCCAGCTCAAGCTCAGGGGAGGGCTACACCTTC. It encodes CASSSSGEGYTF. Variable domain in full (rest from reference TRBV18 and TRBJ1-2): NAGVMQNPRHLVRRRGQEARLRCSPMKGHSHVYWYRQLPEEGLKFMVYLQKENIIDESGMPKERFSAEFPKEGPSILRIQQVVRGDSAAYFCASSSSGEGYTFGSGTRLTVV.

CDR3 region: CASSLDRLGTDTQYF. In DNA, the CDR3 is TGCGCCAGCAGCTTGGACAGGTTGGGCACAGATACGCAGTATTTT. This chain joins TRBV5-1 and TRBJ2-3; a weak D match, TRBD1 (5 bases). The CDR3 contains 15 residues. Trimming removed 0 bases from V and 1 base from J, with 9 bases in between. Germline V gene lookup returns CDR1 SGHRS and CDR2 YFSETQ.

The V call is TRBV29-1, the J call TRBJ1-2, with no clear D. This CDR3 has 12 residues. Germline CDR1 reads SQVTM; CDR2 reads ANQGSEA. Trimming left V 5 bases short and J 6 bases short, with 13 bases between. The CDR3: CSVFAQRDGYTF. CDR3 sequence (DNA): TGCAGCGTTTTCGCCCAGCGCGATGGCTACACCTTC. Complete variable domain (other parts from reference TRBV29-1 and TRBJ1-2): SAVISQKPSRDICQRGTSLTIQCQVDSQVTMMFWYRQQPGQSLTLIATANQGSEATYESGFVIDKFPISRPNLTFSTLTVSNMSPEDSSIYLCSVFAQRDGYTFGSGTRLTVV.

This clone was recorded only once. V gene TRBV5-6 combines with J gene TRBJ2-1, with D uncertain. The V gene's germline CDR1 is SGHDT and CDR2 YYEEEE. V dropped 1 base and J dropped 4 bases, with 6 bases sitting between them. The CDR3 sequence is 13 residues long. Written as DNA, the CDR3 is TGTGCCAGCAGCTTGTCCGGGTACAATGAGCAGTTCTTC. Its protein is CASSLSGYNEQFF.

The V gene is TRBV28, the J gene TRBJ2-3; D is possibly TRBD2 (5 bases). Germline loops: CDR1 MDHEN, CDR2 SYDVKM. Trimming took 7 bases from V and 2 from J, leaving 10 bases between them. This CDR3 is built from 13 residues. The CDR3 region is CASMRRDTDTQYF. The CDR3 nucleotides are TGTGCCAGCATGCGTCGGGACACAGATACGCAGTATTTT.

The V gene is TRBV11-2, the J gene TRBJ2-7; D might be TRBD2 (7 bases). The CDR3 is 15 amino acids. V was pared by 5 bases and J by 2 bases, with 16 bases between. CDR1 SGHAT and CDR2 FQNNGV come from the germline V gene. The CDR3 protein is CASSRGAQPTYEQYF. The CDR3 region has the DNA TGTGCCAGCAGCCGGGGGGCTCAACCAACCTACGAGCAGTACTTC. Complete variable domain (other parts from reference TRBV11-2 and TRBJ2-7): EAGVAQSPRYKIIEKRQSVAFWCNPISGHATLYWYQQILGQGPKLLIQFQNNGVVDDSQLPKDRFSAERLKGVDSTLKIQPAKLEDSAVYLCASSRGAQPTYEQYFGPGTRLTVT.